The 5 T cell receptor beta chains below all came from one sample that was sequenced in a study of blood T cell repertoires in COVID-19. The protocol was immunoSEQ multiplex PCR, while the TCRdb copy is restricted to in-frame clones and leaves out a portion. The sample gives about 98,000 clones, 80% to 85% of which show up once; 3.5% to 5% is in the top ten. Material for sequencing was peripheral blood. These receptor sequences come from a man aged 55 to 70 with acute or convalescent COVID-19.

The chain is built from TRBV30 and TRBJ2-1; TRBD2 is a possible D gene (6 bases). This CDR3 region has 14 residues. Germline assignment: CDR1 GTSNPN and CDR2 SVGIG (reference sequence). The V end was cut by 5 bases, the J end by 3 bases, with 14 bases between. Here the CDR3 DNA reads TGTGCCTGGGGACGGATTAGCGGCTACAATGAGCAGTTCTTC. Translated, it gives CAWGRISGYNEQFF.

The gene calls are TRBV28 and TRBJ2-5; tentative D call: TRBD2 (6 bases). CDR3 length: 15 residues. Per germline, CDR1 MDHEN and CDR2 SYDVKM. V lost 8 bases to trimming and J lost 2 bases, with 18 bases between them. CDR3 protein: CASALGGGGQETQYF. In DNA, the CDR3 is TGTGCCAGCGCCCTGGGAGGAGGTGGGCAAGAGACCCAGTACTTC. The full variable domain, its missing parts supplied by reference TRBV28 and TRBJ2-5, is DVKVTQSSRYLVKRTGEKVFLECVQDMDHENMFWYRQDPGLGLRLIYFSYDVKMKEKGDIPEGYSVSREKKERFSLILESASTNQTSMYLCASALGGGGQETQYFGPGTRLLVL.

CDR3 protein: CASSEAPPGGPGTDTQYF. CDR3 coding DNA: TGTGCCAGCAGTGAAGCTCCCCCGGGGGGGCCGGGCACAGATACGCAGTATTTT. The chain couples TRBV6-1 to TRBJ2-3; TRBD2 agrees at 8 bases. The CDR3 has 18 residues. V trimming: 0 bases; J trimming: 1 base; junction bases outside the gene matches: 9. The V gene's germline CDR1 is MNHNS and CDR2 SASEGT.

This clone was detected ten times or more. V gene TRBV5-5 combines with J gene TRBJ1-5; 10 bases line up with TRBD1. The CDR3 length is 16 residues. CDR1 and CDR2 from the germline V gene are SGHKS and YYEKEE (reference sequence). V was pared by 1 base and J by 7 bases, with 8 bases of the junction left unmatched. The CDR3 nucleotides are TGTGCCAGCAGCTTGCTCGGGACAGGGGCCGGCCAGCCCCAGCATTTT. It encodes CASSLLGTGAGQPQHF.

This chain uses TRBV25-1 with TRBJ1-3, with D unclear. This CDR3 is built from 12 residues. V was shortened by 5 bases and J by 7 bases, with 9 bases between the two germline ends. Germline lookup yields CDR1 MGHDK and CDR2 SYGVNS. CDR3 sequence: CASSTEWNTIYF. Here the CDR3 DNA reads TGTGCCAGCAGTACTGAGTGGAACACCATATATTTT.